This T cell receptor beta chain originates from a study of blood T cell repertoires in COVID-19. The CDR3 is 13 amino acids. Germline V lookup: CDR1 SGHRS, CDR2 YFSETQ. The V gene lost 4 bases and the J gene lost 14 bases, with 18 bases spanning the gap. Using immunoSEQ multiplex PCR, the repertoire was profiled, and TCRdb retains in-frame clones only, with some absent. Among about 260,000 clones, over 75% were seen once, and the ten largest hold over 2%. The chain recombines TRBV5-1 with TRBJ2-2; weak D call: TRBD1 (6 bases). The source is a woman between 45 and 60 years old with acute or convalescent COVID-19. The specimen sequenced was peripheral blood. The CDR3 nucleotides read TGCGCCAGCAGCAATGGAGCAGGGGCTGATCTGTTTTTT. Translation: CASSNGAGADLFF.